These 20 T cell receptor beta chains were sequenced from one sample in a study of vaccination and CD4 T cells after COVID-19. The Oncomine TCR Beta short-read assay generated sequence data from the DNA of cultured CD4+ T cells. MiXCR was run by TCRdb on the PCR reads, yielding one entry per CDR3 protein. This sample has 7,000 to 8,000 distinct CDR3 sequences, with around 63% found just once. No antigens are known for them. Treatment of the sample: approximately 10-day PBMC culture with coronavirus spike peptide pools or control peptides (ViraFEST assay). The sample consisted of CD4+ T cells from blood, cultured in vitro. The receptors stem from a human donor who had recovered from COVID-19.

The V and J genes are TRBV2 and TRBJ2-7; the D is unclear. CDR3 length: 11 amino acids. With 2 bases removed from V and 4 bases from J, the gap between germline ends came to 3 bases. In germline, CDR1 is SNHLY, CDR2 FYNNEI. CDR3 coding DNA: TGTGCCAGCAGTGAAATGTACGAGCAGTACTTC. Encoded protein: CASSEMYEQYF. Full variable domain (missing parts from reference TRBV2 and TRBJ2-7): EPEVTQTPSHQVTQMGQEVILRCVPISNHLYFYWYRQILGQKVEFLVSFYNNEISEKSEIFDDQFSVERPDGSNFTLKIRSTKLEDSAMYFCASSEMYEQYFGPGTRLTVT.

The CDR3 loop reads CATMGISGSSYEQYF. The CDR3 DNA reads TGTGCCACCATGGGAATAAGCGGCAGCTCCTACGAGCAGTACTTC. The rearrangement joins TRBV6-1 to TRBJ2-7; the D gene is possibly TRBD2 (5 bases). Germline V gives CDR1 MNHNS, CDR2 SASEGT. The CDR3 contains 15 residues. Trimming left V 10 bases short and J 0 bases short, with 19 bases between.

The chain employs TRBV6-1 and TRBJ2-7; D possibly corresponds to TRBD1 (5 bases). The CDR3 extends over 14 amino acids. V lost 6 bases and J lost 0, with 12 bases in between. Germline V gives CDR1 MNHNS, CDR2 SASEGT. CDR3 sequence (DNA): TGTGCCAGCAGGGGGCTAGTCCCCTCCTACGAGCAGTACTTC. Amino acids: CASRGLVPSYEQYF.

This chain joins TRBV20-1 and TRBJ2-3; D gene uncertain. V lost 5 bases to trimming and J lost 8 bases, with 23 bases between them. Germline loops: CDR1 DFQATT, CDR2 SNEGSKA (reference sequence). The CDR3 length is 15 residues. Here the CDR3 DNA reads TGCAGTGCTCCCCCACCCATAGTTCACCCGGCTACGCAGTATTTT. This codes for CSAPPPIVHPATQYF.

This chain uses TRBV10-1 with TRBJ2-7, with unresolved D. Trimming removed 4 bases at V and 6 bases at J, with 13 bases between. CDR3 length equals 13 residues. Germline V gene sequence: CDR1 WNHNN, CDR2 SYGVQD (reference sequence). CDR3 coding DNA: TGCGCCAGCAGTGCGAGGTATTTGGGCGAGCAGTACTTC. Protein sequence: CASSARYLGEQYF.

V gene TRBV6-1 combines with J gene TRBJ2-1; D remains unclear. This CDR3 is built from 15 residues. The V gene lost 1 base and the J gene lost 4 bases, with 11 bases spanning the gap. The germline V gene has CDR1 MNHNS and CDR2 SASEGT. This CDR3 is CASSEESVAYNEQFF. CDR3 DNA: TGTGCCAGCAGTGAAGAGAGCGTAGCTTACAATGAGCAGTTCTTC.

The chain joins TRBV27 to TRBJ2-1, with D tentatively TRBD2 (6 bases). V gave up 5 bases and J gave up 2 bases, with 16 bases separating them. The CDR3 loop spans 16 amino acids. Germline V gene sequence: CDR1 MNHEY, CDR2 SMNVEV (reference sequence). The CDR3 DNA is TGTGCCAGCAGTCCCCGTGTGGGGAGGACCTACAATGAGCAGTTCTTC. Its protein is CASSPRVGRTYNEQFF.

The chain combines TRBV6-2 or TRBV6-3 with TRBJ1-2; D remains ambiguous. The CDR3 runs to 16 residues. V shed 10 bases and J shed 2 bases, with 23 bases lying between them. Per germline, CDR1 MNHEY and CDR2 SVGEGT. CDR3 sequence: CATSPIELGYNYGYTF. In DNA form, the CDR3 reads TGTGCCACCTCCCCGATCGAATTAGGGTACAACTATGGCTACACCTTC.

The rearrangement links TRBV30 to TRBJ2-7; no clear D gene. The CDR3 is 13 amino acids. V lost 0 bases and J lost 5, with 11 bases in between. CDR1 and CDR2 (germline): GTSNPN, SVGIG (reference sequence). CDR3 region: CAWSVRRANEQYF. The CDR3, as DNA: TGTGCCTGGAGTGTACGCCGCGCCAACGAGCAGTACTTC.

This sequence joins TRBV7-9 and TRBJ2-5, with D perhaps matching TRBD2 (6 bases). Germline values: CDR1 SEHNR, CDR2 FQNEAQ (reference sequence). The V end lost 4 bases, the J end lost 2 bases, and 8 bases lay between the germline ends. CDR3 size: 13 residues. The CDR3, as DNA: TGTGCCAGCAGCTGGGGACTTCAAGAGACCCAGTACTTC. This sequence encodes CASSWGLQETQYF. The variable domain in full, completed from reference TRBV7-9 and TRBJ2-5, reads DTGVSQNPRHKITKRGQNVTFRCDPISEHNRLYWYRQTLGQGPEFLTYFQNEAQLEKSRLLSDRFSAERPKGSFSTLEIQRTEQGDSAMYLCASSWGLQETQYFGPGTRLLVL.

The chain carries TRBV6-1 and TRBJ1-2; tentative D call: TRBD1 (5 bases). Germline loops: CDR1 MNHNS, CDR2 SASEGT. V lost 6 bases and J lost 4, with 12 bases in between. The CDR3 is 13 residues long. The DNA for the CDR3 is TGTGCCAGCAGACCAGGGAAGAGCTATGGCTACACCTTC. Amino acid sequence: CASRPGKSYGYTF.

The chain couples TRBV7-8 to TRBJ2-7; 7 bases align to TRBD1. CDR3 length: 14 residues. V trimming: 5 bases; J trimming: 2 bases; junction bases outside the gene matches: 6. CDR1 and CDR2 from the germline V gene are SGHVS and FQNEAQ. CDR3 coding DNA: TGTGCCAGCAGCAACCGGGACAGAGCCTACGAGCAGTACTTC. It yields the protein CASSNRDRAYEQYF.

The V call is TRBV20-1, the J call TRBJ1-1; D may be TRBD1 (5 bases). V was cut by 6 bases and J by 4 bases, with 12 bases left in between. Germline lookup yields CDR1 DFQATT and CDR2 SNEGSKA (reference sequence). This CDR3 has 12 residues. CDR3 sequence: CSATQGLTEAFF. The CDR3 DNA reads TGCAGTGCCACCCAGGGCCTCACTGAAGCTTTCTTT.

The chain joins TRBV27 to TRBJ1-5; D remains unclear. This CDR3 is 16 amino acids long. Germline V CDR1 and CDR2: MNHEY, SMNVEV (reference sequence). V lost 5 bases, J lost 3 bases, and 17 bases lay in between. The CDR3: CASSQRGNSPNQPQHF. CDR3 in DNA: TGTGCCAGCAGTCAGAGAGGGAATTCCCCCAATCAGCCCCAGCATTTT.

CDR3 bases: TGTGCCAGCAGTTTACGCATCCGGGACATCGCCTACGAGCAGTACTTC. It specifies CASSLRIRDIAYEQYF. The chain has TRBV27 and TRBJ2-7, with D maybe TRBD1 (6 bases). This CDR3 comprises 16 residues. Germline V gives CDR1 MNHEY, CDR2 SMNVEV (reference sequence). V shed 2 bases and J shed 2 bases, with 16 bases lying between them.

The chain recombines TRBV29-1 with TRBJ2-7; D is tentatively TRBD1 or TRBD2 (5 bases each). CDR1 and CDR2 (germline): SQVTM, ANQGSEA. Between the trimmed V and J ends, which lost 6 bases and 5 bases, there was a span of 11 bases. This CDR3 comprises 11 residues. The chain's CDR3 is CSVRGVHEQYF. The DNA for the CDR3 is TGCAGCGTGCGAGGGGTACACGAGCAGTACTTC.

CDR3 sequence (DNA): TGTGCCAGCAGCTTGGGATTTACAGATACGCAGTATTTT. Protein: CASSLGFTDTQYF. The rearrangement links TRBV7-9 to TRBJ2-3; D gene ambiguous. V was shortened by 3 bases and J by 3 bases, with 7 bases between the two germline ends. The CDR3 length is 13 residues. Looked up from germline, CDR1 is SEHNR and CDR2 is FQNEAQ (reference sequence). Combining the CDR3 with reference TRBV7-9 and TRBJ2-3 gives the whole variable domain DTGVSQNPRHKITKRGQNVTFRCDPISEHNRLYWYRQTLGQGPEFLTYFQNEAQLEKSRLLSDRFSAERPKGSFSTLEIQRTEQGDSAMYLCASSLGFTDTQYFGPGTRLTVL.

J is TRBJ1-5 and V is TRBV7-9, with a tentative D call TRBD1 (6 bases). This CDR3 has 14 residues. Trimming shortened V by 6 bases and J by 9 bases, and 18 bases separated the two germline ends. Germline V gene data show CDR1 as SEHNR and CDR2 as FQNEAQ (reference sequence). CDR3: CASSLTGGGSPQHF. In DNA form, the CDR3 reads TGTGCCAGCAGTTTGACAGGCGGTGGGTCGCCCCAGCATTTT.

This clonotype has only one observation. The rearrangement links TRBV28 to TRBJ1-1; the D is unclear. Germline loops: CDR1 MDHEN, CDR2 SYDVKM. The CDR3 contains 14 residues. Trimming removed 3 bases at V and 4 bases at J, with 12 bases between. The CDR3 DNA follows: TGTGCCAGCAGTTTCCTTAAGGGAGGCACTGAAGCTTTCTTT. This translates into CASSFLKGGTEAFF.

CDR3 coding DNA: TGTGCCAGCAGTCTCACACAGGGTCGTGGCTACACCTTC. Protein product: CASSLTQGRGYTF. The chain uses TRBV12-3 or TRBV12-4 and TRBJ1-2, with a weak D call TRBD1 (6 bases). The CDR3 has 13 amino acids. Trimming shortened V by 5 bases and J by 7 bases, and 14 bases separated the two germline ends.